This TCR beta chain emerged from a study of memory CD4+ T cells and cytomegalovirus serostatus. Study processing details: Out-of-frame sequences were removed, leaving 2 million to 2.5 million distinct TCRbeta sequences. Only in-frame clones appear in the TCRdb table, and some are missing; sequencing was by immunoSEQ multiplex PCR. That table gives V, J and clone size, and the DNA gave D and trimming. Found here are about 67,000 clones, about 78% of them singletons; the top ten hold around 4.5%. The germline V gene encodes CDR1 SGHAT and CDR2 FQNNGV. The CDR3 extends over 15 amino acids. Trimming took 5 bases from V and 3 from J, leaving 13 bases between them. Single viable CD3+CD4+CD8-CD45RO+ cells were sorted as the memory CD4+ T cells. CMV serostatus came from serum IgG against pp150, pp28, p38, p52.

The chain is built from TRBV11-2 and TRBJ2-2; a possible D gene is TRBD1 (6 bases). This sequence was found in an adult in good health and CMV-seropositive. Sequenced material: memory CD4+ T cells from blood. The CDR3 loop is CASSRSNRDTGELFF. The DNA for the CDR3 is TGTGCCAGCAGCCGTTCTAACAGGGACACCGGGGAGCTGTTTTTT. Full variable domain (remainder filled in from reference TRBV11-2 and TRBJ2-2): EAGVAQSPRYKIIEKRQSVAFWCNPISGHATLYWYQQILGQGPKLLIQFQNNGVVDDSQLPKDRFSAERLKGVDSTLKIQPAKLEDSAVYLCASSRSNRDTGELFFGEGSRLTVL.